Listed below are T cell receptor beta chains from one sample, sequenced in a study of shared clonotypes between healthy human individuals. The data were produced by immunoSEQ multiplex PCR, yet TCRdb's version contains in-frame clones alone and is incomplete. Of about 2.1 million clones in the sample, around 93% were seen once. Material for sequencing was naive CD8+ T cells from PBMCs. The receptor source for this set is a man in his late teens or twenties in good health. Some clones in this sample may be carry-over from other donors' samples. CDR3s include the opening cysteine and the closing phenylalanine or tryptophan. A D gene is named only where the DNA matches it firmly. Clone size appears in some rows only: once, few, many, or a class for an expanded clone.

J gene,V gene,D gene,clone size,CDR3 DNA,CDR3 protein
TRBJ1-1,TRBV4-1,.,.,TGCGCCAGCAGCCAAGGTTTGGAGAGGGGTGCTTTCTTT,CASSQGLERGAFF
TRBJ1-5,TRBV27,.,.,TGTGCCAGACCGGCGGGTCAGCCCCAGCATTTT,CARPAGQPQHF
TRBJ2-3,TRBV15,.,once,TGTGCCACCAGCAGAGAACGGAGTGGCACAGATACGCAGTATTTT,CATSRERSGTDTQYF
TRBJ1-2,TRBV7-2,.,.,TGTGCCAGCCCCGGGGACTATGGCTACACCTTC,CASPGDYGYTF
TRBJ1-2,TRBV23-1,.,.,TGCGCCAGGGTCTGCTATGGCTACACCTTC,CARVCYGYTF
TRBJ2-2,TRBV25-1,TRBD2,.,TGTGCCAGCGGACTAGCGGGAGAGTACACCGGGGAGCTGTTTTTT,CASGLAGEYTGELFF
TRBJ2-2,TRBV7-2,.,.,TGTGCCAGCAGTGTAGCGGTAGTGGTTACCGGGGAGCTGTTTTTT,CASSVAVVVTGELFF
TRBJ1-5,TRBV27,.,.,TGTGCCAGCAGTTCCAGAGGGGCTAGGTACAATCAGCCCCAGCATTTT,CASSSRGARYNQPQHF
TRBJ2-7,TRBV7-8,.,once,TGTGCCAGCAGCTTAGTTCGCGGAGCCTACGAGCAGTACTTC,CASSLVRGAYEQYF
TRBJ1-1,TRBV7-3,.,.,TGTGCCAGCAGCTTAAAGGGGTCGAACACTGAAGCTTTCTTT,CASSLKGSNTEAFF
TRBJ2-7,TRBV10-3,.,.,TGTGCCATCAGTGAGATCGGCATAAGCCCCCACGAGCAGTACTTC,CAISEIGISPHEQYF
TRBJ1-2,TRBV27,TRBD1,.,TGTGCCAGCAGTTTATCGTGGACAGGGGTTCTCGATGGCTACACCTTC,CASSLSWTGVLDGYTF
TRBJ2-7,TRBV6-1,TRBD2,.,TGTGCCAGCAGTGGGGGTCAGCTAGCGGGGATTCGGTACGAGCAGTACTTC,CASSGGQLAGIRYEQYF
TRBJ2-7,TRBV7-9,TRBD2,.,TGTGCCAGCAGCTTATCTCCCGGGGGACTAGCGGGAGACGAGCAGTACTTC,CASSLSPGGLAGDEQYF
TRBJ1-2,TRBV15,.,.,TGTGCCACCAGCAGAGACAGGCAGAGCACGTATGGCTACACCTTC,CATSRDRQSTYGYTF
TRBJ2-1,TRBV7-3,TRBD2,.,TGTGCCAGCAGCTTCGGGGCGGGAGGACGGGGATACAATGAGCAGTTCTTC,CASSFGAGGRGYNEQFF
TRBJ2-3,TRBV28,.,once,TGTGCAACATATACAGATACGCAGTATTTT,CATYTDTQYF
TRBJ2-7,TRBV29-1,TRBD1,.,TGCAGCGTTGCAGGGGGTATGTACGAGCAGTACTTC,CSVAGGMYEQYF
TRBJ1-1,TRBV19,.,.,TGTGCCAGTAGCGACCTTCGGGACACTGAAGCTTTCTTT,CASSDLRDTEAFF
TRBJ1-5,TRBV28,TRBD1,.,TGTGCCAGCAGCTTACCTCAGGGGGTTAGCAATCAGCCCCAGCATTTT,CASSLPQGVSNQPQHF
TRBJ1-2,TRBV10-3,.,.,TGTGCCATAAGAGGAGGGCCGATCGATGGCTACACCTTC,CAIRGGPIDGYTF
TRBJ2-7,TRBV28,.,.,TGTGCCAGCAGTTATAAATACGAGCAGTACTTC,CASSYKYEQYF
TRBJ2-7,TRBV5-4,.,.,TGTGCCAGCAGCTTTAGCGGAAGCTCCTACGAGCAGTACTTC,CASSFSGSSYEQYF
TRBJ2-7,TRBV6-5,.,.,TGTGCCAGCAGTCCCCGGGGGACCTACGAGCAGTACTTC,CASSPRGTYEQYF
TRBJ2-5,TRBV7-2,.,.,TGTGCCAGCAGCTTAGGCTCGTACCAAGAGACCCAGTACTTC,CASSLGSYQETQYF
TRBJ2-5,TRBV27,.,.,TGTGCCAGCAGTTTAATTGGGGGGACAGAGACCCAGTACTTC,CASSLIGGTETQYF
TRBJ1-3,TRBV9,.,.,TGTGCCAGCACGGCAGGACAGAGCTCTGGAAACACCATATATTTT,CASTAGQSSGNTIYF
TRBJ1-4,TRBV4-1,TRBD1,once,TGCGCCAGCAGCCAACCGGGACAGGGGAATGAAAAACTGTTTTTT,CASSQPGQGNEKLFF
TRBJ2-7,TRBV27,.,.,TGTGCCAGCTCCCTGGGGGGTAGAGACGAGCAGTACTTC,CASSLGGRDEQYF
TRBJ1-2,TRBV30,TRBD1,.,TGTGCCTCAATACAGGTCGACAGGGGACTTGGCTACACCTTC,CASIQVDRGLGYTF
TRBJ1-1,TRBV28,TRBD1,.,TGTGCCAGCAGCCAACAGGGGTATACAACTGAAGCTTTCTTT,CASSQQGYTTEAFF
TRBJ2-7,TRBV28,.,.,TGTGCCAGCAGTTCGAACCCTTCCAGGGCCTTC,CASSSNPSRAF
TRBJ2-3,TRBV28,.,once,TGTGCCAGCAGTTACGGCAGGTACACAGATACGCAGTATTTT,CASSYGRYTDTQYF
TRBJ2-7,TRBV4-2,.,.,TGTGCCAGCAGCCAGGCCCGGGGAGAGCAGTACTTC,CASSQARGEQYF
TRBJ1-2,TRBV9,.,.,TGTGCCAGCAGCGTTTTAGGTGGTGGCTACACCTTC,CASSVLGGGYTF
TRBJ1-1,TRBV2,TRBD1,few,TGTGCCAGCAACACCGGGACAGGGGCTCCCGGCGAAGCTTTCTTT,CASNTGTGAPGEAFF
TRBJ2-3,TRBV12-5,TRBD2,.,TGTGCTAGTGGTTTGAGGGTAGCGGGAGGTGCAGATACGCAGTATTTT,CASGLRVAGGADTQYF
TRBJ2-5,TRBV5-1,.,.,TGCGCCAGCAGCTTGGAGTCGGAACGTTTCCAAGAGACCCAGTACTTC,CASSLESERFQETQYF
TRBJ2-1,TRBV9,.,.,TGTGCCAGCAGCGTAGCGGTCTTGTCAGGGGATTTCAATGAGCAGTTCTTC,CASSVAVLSGDFNEQFF
TRBJ2-7,TRBV27,.,.,TGTGCCAGCAGTTTCCCCGACAGACCCTACGAGCAGTACTTC,CASSFPDRPYEQYF
TRBJ2-2,TRBV7-6,.,.,TGTGCCAGCAGTAGACTTGCTGAGAACACCGGGGAGCTGTTTTTT,CASSRLAENTGELFF
TRBJ1-1,TRBV4-3,.,.,TGCGCCAGCAGCCAAGGAAGGGTAGCCATCGCTGAAGCTTTCTTT,CASSQGRVAIAEAFF
TRBJ1-1,TRBV4-2,TRBD1,.,TGTGCCAGCAGCCAAGGTTCGATCGGGACAGGGGGGAGGAACACTGAAGCTTTCTTT,CASSQGSIGTGGRNTEAFF
TRBJ2-2,TRBV28,TRBD2,.,TGTGCCAGCAGCCCACCTTGGACTAGCGGAGTGAACACCGGGGAGCTGTTTTTT,CASSPPWTSGVNTGELFF
TRBJ1-2,TRBV5-1,.,once,TGCGCCAGCAGCTTGGCCCCAGGAGGGGGTGACACTAACTATGGCTACACCTTC,CASSLAPGGGDTNYGYTF
TRBJ2-7,TRBV27,TRBD1,.,TGTGCCAGCAGTCCTCGACAGGGGGCGTCCAACTACGAGCAGTACTTC,CASSPRQGASNYEQYF
TRBJ2-3,TRBV5-1,TRBD1,.,TGCGCCAGCAGCTCCAGACAGGGGACGACAGATACGCAGTATTTT,CASSSRQGTTDTQYF
TRBJ1-1,TRBV9,.,few,TGTGCCAGCAGCGAAGTGACCGGTGAAGCTTTCTTT,CASSEVTGEAFF
TRBJ2-7,TRBV29-1,.,.,TGCAGTATACTTGGGGGAGCTGTAGGGTACGAGCAGTACTTC,CSILGGAVGYEQYF
TRBJ2-3,TRBV11-3,TRBD2,.,TGTGCCAGCAGCTTAGGGGGCCAGCGGGAGTCGAGCACAGATACGCAGTATTTT,CASSLGGQRESSTDTQYF